Presented here are 27 T cell receptor beta chains from one specimen sequenced in a study of T cell responses to AZD1222 COVID-19 vaccine. Using immunoSEQ multiplex PCR, the repertoire was profiled, and TCRdb retains in-frame clones only, with some absent. Seen here are 100,000 to 150,000 clones, approximately 88% observed once, and the top ten hold around 8%. The starting material was peripheral blood, obtained on day 0 of AZD1222 vaccination. All receptors derive from an adult in good health.

There are a few counts of this clone. This CDR3 is CASSFRGFVNSPLHF. Written as DNA, the CDR3 is TGTGCCAGCAGCTTTCGTGGGTTCGTGAACTCACCCCTCCACTTT. The chain is built from TRBV11-1 and TRBJ1-6; D remains unclear. V lost 3 bases and J 10 bases, leaving 16 bases between the germline ends. CDR3 size: 15 residues. Germline V gene lookup returns CDR1 SGHAT and CDR2 FQDESV (reference sequence).

This clone was counted a single time. V is TRBV7-9 and J is TRBJ1-1, with no clear D. V lost 1 base to trimming and J lost 0 bases, with 15 bases between them. The CDR3 has 17 amino acids. Germline V gene sequence: CDR1 SEHNR, CDR2 FQNEAQ (reference sequence). CDR3 DNA sequence: TGTGCCAGCAGCTTAGGATGGTCTGGAGATATGAACACTGAAGCTTTCTTT. Its translation: CASSLGWSGDMNTEAFF.

The chain employs TRBV27 and TRBJ2-2, with 10 nucleotides matching TRBD1. Germline V gene lookup returns CDR1 MNHEY and CDR2 SMNVEV (reference sequence). V shed 6 bases and J 5 bases; nucleotides not matched to a gene: 9. This CDR3 spans 16 amino acids. CDR3 DNA sequence: TGTGCCAGCAGAACCGGGACAGGGGTATCTACCGGGGAGCTGTTTTTT. This gives the protein CASRTGTGVSTGELFF.

The V and J genes are TRBV19 and TRBJ1-1, with a tentative D call TRBD1 (5 bases). Trimming left V 7 bases short and J 2 bases short, with 14 bases between. The germline V gene encodes CDR1 LNHDA and CDR2 SQIVND (reference sequence). There are 14 residues in the CDR3. The CDR3 loop reads CASTPPGTNTEAFF. The CDR3 DNA sequence: TGTGCCAGTACCCCACCGGGGACCAACACTGAAGCTTTCTTT.

The chain links TRBV3-1 (or the pseudogene TRBV3-2) to TRBJ1-1; D is unclear. The CDR3 has 13 residues. Deletions cut 4 bases from V and 4 bases from J, with 10 bases between. Germline CDR1 LGHDT, CDR2 YNNKEL (reference sequence). The CDR3 region has the DNA TGTGCCAGCAGCCTCGTAGGAAGCACTGAAGCTTTCTTT. Its translation is CASSLVGSTEAFF.

The V call is TRBV2, the J call TRBJ2-4; 10 bases are shared with TRBD2. The CDR3 runs to 14 residues. Trimming removed 6 bases from V and 5 bases from J; junction bases left unmatched: 4. Germline assignment: CDR1 SNHLY and CDR2 FYNNEI. In DNA form, the CDR3 reads TGTGCCAGCAGAGCAGGACTAGCGGAAAACATTCAGTACTTC. This translates into CASRAGLAENIQYF.

The gene calls are TRBV9 and TRBJ2-1; 13 nucleotides match TRBD2. This CDR3 spans 16 amino acids. CDR1 SGDLS and CDR2 YYNGEE come from the germline V gene. V gave up 3 bases and J gave up 10 bases; unmatched junction bases: 10. This CDR3 reads CASSAFPGTSGKEQFF. DNA of the CDR3: TGTGCCAGCAGCGCGTTTCCCGGGACTAGCGGGAAGGAGCAGTTCTTC. Full variable domain (rest looked up from reference TRBV9 and TRBJ2-1): DSGVTQTPKHLITATGQRVTLRCSPRSGDLSVYWYQQSLDQGLQFLIQYYNGEERAKGNILERFSAQQFPDLHSELNLSSLELGDSALYFCASSAFPGTSGKEQFFGPGTRLTVL.

V and J are TRBV11-2 and TRBJ2-7, with D perhaps matching TRBD2 (5 bases). CDR1 is SGHAT and CDR2 is FQNNGV in the germline V gene. The CDR3 has 15 amino acids. Trimming took 0 bases from V and 3 from J, leaving 12 bases between them. This CDR3 is CASSLDEGSFYEQYF. DNA of the CDR3: TGTGCCAGCAGCTTAGACGAGGGTAGCTTCTACGAGCAGTACTTC.

This chain connects TRBV28 to TRBJ1-4; 8 positions match TRBD1. Unmatched junction bases numbered 12, after V lost 7 bases and J lost 5 bases. The CDR3 sequence is 16 residues long. Germline lookup yields CDR1 MDHEN and CDR2 SYDVKM. The CDR3 is CASTTGGKGQNEKLFF. CDR3 DNA: TGTGCCAGCACCACAGGGGGAAAGGGACAAAATGAAAAACTGTTTTTT.

This rearrangement joins TRBV19 to TRBJ1-1; D gene uncertain. Germline CDR1 reads LNHDA; CDR2 reads SQIVND (reference sequence). Trimming pared 7 bases from V and 0 bases from J, leaving 12 bases between. This CDR3 is built from 14 residues. CDR3 DNA: TGTGCCAGTAAGACACAGCTACTGAACACTGAAGCTTTCTTT. Its protein is CASKTQLLNTEAFF.

This chain links TRBV5-6 with TRBJ1-2; 7 nucleotides agree with TRBD1. Germline lookup yields CDR1 SGHDT and CDR2 YYEEEE. V trimming: 0 bases; J trimming: 1 base; junction bases outside the gene matches: 3. This CDR3 region has 15 residues. This CDR3 reads CASSLVAGGNYGYTF. The CDR3 DNA follows: TGTGCCAGCAGCTTGGTGGCAGGGGGTAACTATGGCTACACCTTC. Based on the CDR3 plus reference TRBV5-6 and TRBJ1-2, the full variable domain is DAGVTQSPTHLIKTRGQQVTLRCSPKSGHDTVSWYQQALGQGPQFIFQYYEEEERQRGNFPDRFSGHQFPNYSSELNVNALLLGDSALYLCASSLVAGGNYGYTFGSGTRLTVV.

The V call is TRBV4-1, the J call TRBJ2-7; TRBD1 is a possible D gene (5 bases). Germline CDR1 MGHRA, CDR2 YSYEKL. The CDR3 totals 14 residues. Trimming pared 1 base from V and 2 bases from J, leaving 9 bases between. The CDR3 nucleotides read TGCGCCAGCAGCCAAGCCCAGGGTCCCTACGAGCAGTACTTC. This codes for CASSQAQGPYEQYF.

J is TRBJ2-1 and V is TRBV29-1, with 9 positions matching TRBD1. Germline V CDR1 and CDR2: SQVTM, ANQGSEA. The length of the CDR3 is 14 residues. The V segment lost 5 bases and the J segment 3 bases; nucleotides outside the gene matches: 5. CDR3: CSVRDREYYNEQFF. Written as DNA, the CDR3 is TGCAGCGTTAGGGACAGGGAATACTACAATGAGCAGTTCTTC.

This chain uses TRBV6-4 with TRBJ1-1; D not resolved. The CDR3 loop spans 16 amino acids. V shed 0 bases and J shed 3 bases, with 14 bases lying between them. The germline gives CDR1 MRHNA, CDR2 SNTAGT. The CDR3, as DNA: TGTGCCAGCAGTGACTCGTCTCATGGCCAGTACACTGAAGCTTTCTTT. Its protein is CASSDSSHGQYTEAFF.

CDR3 DNA sequence: TGTGCCAGCAGCTTCCGGGACAGGGGGCGGTTTTTGGAGACCCAGTACTTC. Protein product: CASSFRDRGRFLETQYF. The gene calls are TRBV25-1 and TRBJ2-5, with TRBD1 matching 12 bases. In germline, CDR1 is MGHDK, CDR2 SYGVNS. V trimming: 6 bases; J trimming: 5 bases; junction bases outside the gene matches: 13. The CDR3 sequence is 17 residues long.

The chain uses TRBV3-1 (or the pseudogene TRBV3-2) and TRBJ2-7; D unresolved. Germline V lookup: CDR1 LGHDT, CDR2 YNNKEL (reference sequence). Deletions cut 8 bases from V and 2 bases from J, with 7 bases between. The CDR3 runs to 11 residues. The CDR3 DNA is TGTGCCAGCCGACGTGCCTACGAGCAGTACTTC. As protein: CASRRAYEQYF.

The chain carries TRBV3-1 (or the pseudogene TRBV3-2) and TRBJ1-2; the D is unclear. Germline V gene sequence: CDR1 LGHDT, CDR2 YNNKEL (reference sequence). V was pared by 0 bases and J by 4 bases, with 12 bases between. The CDR3 spans 15 residues. CDR3: CASSQDRRFPYGYTF. The CDR3, as DNA: TGTGCCAGCAGCCAAGATCGTAGATTTCCCTATGGCTACACCTTC.

The chain combines TRBV19 with TRBJ2-2; 10 nucleotides align to TRBD1. Germline CDR1 is LNHDA and CDR2 is SQIVND (reference sequence). V was clipped by 4 bases and J by 7 bases; unmatched bases: 6. The length of the CDR3 is 15 residues. The CDR3 is CASSTRQGAGGELFF. The CDR3 region has the DNA TGTGCCAGTAGTACAAGACAGGGGGCAGGCGGGGAGCTGTTTTTT. The complete variable domain, with remaining parts taken from reference TRBV19 and TRBJ2-2, reads DGGITQSPKYLFRKEGQNVTLSCEQNLNHDAMYWYRQDPGQGLRLIYYSQIVNDFQKGDIAEGYSVSREKKESFPLTVTSAQKNPTAFYLCASSTRQGAGGELFFGEGSRLTVL.

The chain recombines TRBV6-5 with TRBJ2-7; 12 bases are shared with TRBD2. Germline lookup yields CDR1 MNHEY and CDR2 SVGAGI. The J segment lost 4 bases and the V segment lost 5 bases, leaving 6 bases of the junction unmatched. CDR3 size: 15 residues. CDR3 protein: CASSRPGLAGYEQYF. The CDR3 DNA follows: TGTGCCAGCAGTAGACCGGGACTAGCGGGTTACGAGCAGTACTTC.

The table lists this clone with a count of one. The rearrangement links TRBV20-1 to TRBJ2-3; TRBD2 matches at 9 bases. CDR1 and CDR2 (germline): DFQATT, SNEGSKA (reference sequence). V shed 3 bases, J shed 3 bases, and the junction held 7 bases outside the gene matches. The CDR3 totals 15 residues. The CDR3 DNA sequence: TGCAGTGCTAGTGAGCTAGCGGGAAGGACAGATACGCAGTATTTT. This gives the protein CSASELAGRTDTQYF.

The J gene is TRBJ1-5, the V gene TRBV6-2 or TRBV6-3, with a tentative D call TRBD1 (6 bases). With 2 bases removed from V and 11 bases from J, the gap between germline ends came to 22 bases. Germline loops: CDR1 MNHEY, CDR2 SVGEGT. CDR3 size: 16 residues. The CDR3 is CASSYDDGTYRQAQHF. The CDR3 coding sequence is TGTGCCAGCAGTTACGACGATGGGACCTATCGACAGGCCCAGCATTTT.

This rearrangement joins TRBV9 to TRBJ2-1; possibly TRBD1 or TRBD2 for D (6 bases each). The length of the CDR3 is 18 residues. Trimming stripped 0 bases from V and 0 bases from J, with 16 bases between. Germline CDR1 reads SGDLS; CDR2 reads YYNGEE. DNA of the CDR3: TGTGCCAGCAGCGTAGAAGGGGGGAATGCTGCCTCCTACAATGAGCAGTTCTTC. Its translation: CASSVEGGNAASYNEQFF.

J is TRBJ1-2 and V is TRBV12-3 or TRBV12-4, with D hard to call. Trimming took off 7 bases at V and 8 bases at J, with 11 bases between the two ends. The CDR3 contains 11 residues. The CDR3 is CASTPSRGYTF. Here the CDR3 DNA reads TGTGCCAGCACTCCATCGCGGGGCTACACCTTC.

The CDR3 DNA is TGTGCCAGCAGCCCGTACTTCGGGCGGGAGGGAGAGACCCAGTACTTC. As protein: CASSPYFGREGETQYF. The rearrangement links TRBV7-2 to TRBJ2-5, with TRBD2 matching 9 bases. This CDR3 comprises 16 residues. The V gene's germline CDR1 is SGHTA and CDR2 FQGNSA. With 5 bases clipped from V and 4 bases from J, the junction kept 11 bases outside the gene matches. Combining the CDR3 with reference TRBV7-2 and TRBJ2-5 gives the whole variable domain GAGVSQSPSNKVTEKGKDVELRCDPISGHTALYWYRQSLGQGLEFLIYFQGNSAPDKSGLPSDRFSAERTGGSVSTLTIQRTQQEDSAVYLCASSPYFGREGETQYFGPGTRLLVL.

This rearrangement joins TRBV7-9 to TRBJ2-1; tentatively, D is TRBD2 (6 bases). This CDR3 spans 16 amino acids. Trimming took 0 bases from V and 5 from J, leaving 14 bases between them. The germline V gene has CDR1 SEHNR and CDR2 FQNEAQ (reference sequence). Here the CDR3 DNA reads TGTGCCAGCAGCTTAGCGGGGATAGCGGATCACAATGAGCAGTTCTTC. Translated, it gives CASSLAGIADHNEQFF.

The chain couples TRBV29-1 to TRBJ1-4, with TRBD1 identical over 9 bases. Germline CDR1 reads SQVTM; CDR2 reads ANQGSEA. The CDR3 sequence is 14 residues long. Unmatched junction bases numbered 9, after V lost 6 bases and J lost 7 bases. CDR3 sequence: CSVAPRQGGEKLFF. The CDR3 DNA reads as TGCAGCGTAGCTCCGAGACAGGGGGGTGAAAAACTGTTTTTT.

A word on this clone: Other DNA sequences from this sample encode an identical CDR3 as well. This chain connects TRBV3-1 (or the pseudogene TRBV3-2) to TRBJ2-7; no definite D call. CDR3 length: 14 amino acids. Per germline, CDR1 LGHDT and CDR2 YNNKEL (reference sequence). Trimming shortened V by 4 bases and J by 2 bases, and 12 bases separated the two germline ends. The CDR3 DNA reads TGTGCCAGCAGCCCTAGGACCGGTACCTACGAGCAGTACTTC. Protein: CASSPRTGTYEQYF.